These 4 T cell receptor beta chains were sequenced from one sample in a study of cytomegalovirus exposure and HLA in healthy donors. The PCR employed 60 Vbeta primers together with 13 Jbeta primers. Using immunoSEQ multiplex PCR, the repertoire was profiled, and TCRdb retains in-frame clones only, with some absent. Among around 160,000 clones, just over 70% were seen once, and the ten largest hold around 4.6%. The sample taken for sequencing was PBMCs. The receptors shown here come from a man aged 18 to 29 in good health and CMV-seropositive.

The rearrangement joins TRBV11-3 to TRBJ2-3, with 9 bases fitting TRBD1. V trimming: 1 base; J trimming: 5 bases; junction bases outside the gene matches: 7. The germline V gene encodes CDR1 SGHNT and CDR2 YENEEA. The CDR3 runs to 16 residues. The CDR3 here is CASSLGWTGDKDTQYF. The CDR3, as DNA: TGTGCCAGCAGCTTAGGGTGGACAGGGGATAAAGATACGCAGTATTTT.

The V call is TRBV6-5, the J call TRBJ1-2, with D perhaps matching TRBD1 (5 bases). CDR1 is MNHEY, CDR2 SVGAGI, per germline. The CDR3 spans 16 residues. Trimming took 0 bases from V and 4 from J, leaving 15 bases between them. CDR3 sequence reads: CASSYSPGLGGYGYTF. In DNA, the CDR3 is TGTGCCAGCAGTTACTCCCCCGGATTGGGGGGCTATGGCTACACCTTC.

The chain links TRBV5-1 to TRBJ2-5; 14 nucleotides match TRBD2. Germline CDR1 reads SGHRS; CDR2 reads YFSETQ. Trimming took 5 bases from V and 2 from J; bases not matched to a gene: 8. This CDR3 spans 17 amino acids. CDR3 protein: CASRTGLAGVVQETQYF. CDR3 DNA sequence: TGCGCCAGCAGGACGGGACTAGCGGGAGTGGTTCAAGAGACCCAGTACTTC.

The chain has TRBV6-4 and TRBJ2-3; TRBD2 matches 10 bases. Germline V CDR1 and CDR2: MRHNA, SNTAGT. The CDR3 has 14 amino acids. V gave up 5 bases and J gave up 6 bases; unmatched junction bases: 5. CDR3 protein: CASSLTSGVDTQYF. CDR3 in DNA: TGTGCCAGCAGTCTTACTAGCGGGGTTGATACGCAGTATTTT.